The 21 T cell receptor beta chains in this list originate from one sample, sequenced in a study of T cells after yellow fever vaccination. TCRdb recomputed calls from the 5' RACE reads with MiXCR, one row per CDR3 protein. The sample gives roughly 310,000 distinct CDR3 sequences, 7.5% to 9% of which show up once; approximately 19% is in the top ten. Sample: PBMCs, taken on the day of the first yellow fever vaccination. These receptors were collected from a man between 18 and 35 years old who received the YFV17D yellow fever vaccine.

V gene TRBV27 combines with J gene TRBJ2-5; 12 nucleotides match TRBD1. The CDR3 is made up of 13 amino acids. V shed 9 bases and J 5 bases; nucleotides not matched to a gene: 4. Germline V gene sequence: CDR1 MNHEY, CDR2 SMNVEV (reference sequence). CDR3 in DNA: TGTGCCAGTGGGACAGGGGGCCGGGAGACCCAGTACTTC. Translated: CASGTGGRETQYF.

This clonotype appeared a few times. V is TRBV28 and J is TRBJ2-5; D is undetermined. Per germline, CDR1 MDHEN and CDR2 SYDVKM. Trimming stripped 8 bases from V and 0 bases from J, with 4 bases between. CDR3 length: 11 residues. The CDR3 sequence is CASHYQETQYF. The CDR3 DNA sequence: TGTGCCAGCCATTACCAAGAGACCCAGTACTTC.

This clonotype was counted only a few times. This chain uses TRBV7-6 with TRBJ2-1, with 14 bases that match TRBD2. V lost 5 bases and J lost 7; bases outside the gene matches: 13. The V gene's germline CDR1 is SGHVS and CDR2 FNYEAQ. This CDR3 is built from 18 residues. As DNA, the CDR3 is TGTGCCAGCAGCCCCTGGACTAGCGGGGGGCTCCCTGGGAATGAGCAGTTCTTC. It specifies CASSPWTSGGLPGNEQFF.

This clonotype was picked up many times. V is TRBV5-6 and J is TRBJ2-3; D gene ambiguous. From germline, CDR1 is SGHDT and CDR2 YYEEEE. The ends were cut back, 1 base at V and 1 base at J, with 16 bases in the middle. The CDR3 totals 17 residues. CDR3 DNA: TGTGCCAGCAGCTTGTCCCTGACCCGGTTGGGCACAGATACGCAGTATTTT. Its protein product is CASSLSLTRLGTDTQYF.

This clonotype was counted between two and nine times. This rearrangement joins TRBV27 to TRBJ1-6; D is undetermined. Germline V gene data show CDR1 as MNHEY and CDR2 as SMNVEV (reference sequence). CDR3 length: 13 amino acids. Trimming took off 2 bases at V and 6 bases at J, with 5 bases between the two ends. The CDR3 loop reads CASSLSVNSPLHF. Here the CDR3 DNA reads TGTGCCAGCAGTTTAAGCGTTAATTCACCCCTCCACTTT.

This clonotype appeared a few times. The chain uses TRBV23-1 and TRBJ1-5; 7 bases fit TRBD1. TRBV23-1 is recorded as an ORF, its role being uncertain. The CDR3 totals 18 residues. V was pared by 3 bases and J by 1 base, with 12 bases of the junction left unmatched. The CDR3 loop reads CASSHSTLDRESNQPQHF. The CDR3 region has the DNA TGCGCCAGCAGTCATTCTACTCTAGACAGGGAGAGCAATCAGCCCCAGCATTTT.

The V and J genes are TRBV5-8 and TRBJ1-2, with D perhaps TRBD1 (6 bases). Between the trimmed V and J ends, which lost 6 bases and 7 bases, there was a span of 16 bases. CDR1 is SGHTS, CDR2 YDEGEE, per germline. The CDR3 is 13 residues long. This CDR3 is CASTSENRVGYTF. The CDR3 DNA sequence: TGTGCCAGCACCTCCGAAAACAGGGTTGGCTACACCTTC.

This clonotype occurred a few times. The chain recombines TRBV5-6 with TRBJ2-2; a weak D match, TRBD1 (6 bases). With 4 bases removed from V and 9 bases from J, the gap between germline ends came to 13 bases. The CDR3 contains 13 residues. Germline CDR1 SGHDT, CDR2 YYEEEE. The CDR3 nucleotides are TGTGCCAGCAGCCTCGGACAGAGAAGGGAGCTGTTTTTT. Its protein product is CASSLGQRRELFF.

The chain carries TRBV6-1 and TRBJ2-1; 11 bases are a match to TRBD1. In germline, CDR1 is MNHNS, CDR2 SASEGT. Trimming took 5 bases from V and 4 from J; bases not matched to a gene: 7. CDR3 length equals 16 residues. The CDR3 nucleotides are TGTGCCAGCAGTCTCCGGGACAGGGGGTCTTACAATGAGCAGTTCTTC. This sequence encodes CASSLRDRGSYNEQFF.

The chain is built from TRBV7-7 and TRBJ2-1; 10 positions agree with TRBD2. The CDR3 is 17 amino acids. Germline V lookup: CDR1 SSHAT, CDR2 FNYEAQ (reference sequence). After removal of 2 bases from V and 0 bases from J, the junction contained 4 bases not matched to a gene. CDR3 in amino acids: CASSLLAGASSYNEQFF. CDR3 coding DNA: TGTGCCAGCAGCTTACTAGCGGGGGCTAGCTCCTACAATGAGCAGTTCTTC. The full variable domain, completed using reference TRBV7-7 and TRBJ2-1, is GAGVSQSPRYKVTKRGQDVTLRCDPISSHATLYWYQQALGQGPEFLTYFNYEAQPDKSGLPSDRFSAERPEGSISTLTIQRTEQRDSAMYRCASSLLAGASSYNEQFFGPGTRLTVL.

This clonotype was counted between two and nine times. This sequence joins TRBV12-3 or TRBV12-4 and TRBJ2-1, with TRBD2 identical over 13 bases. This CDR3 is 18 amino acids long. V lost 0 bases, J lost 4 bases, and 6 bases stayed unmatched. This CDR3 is CASSLALTSGGFYNEQFF. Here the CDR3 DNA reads TGTGCCAGCAGTTTAGCGCTGACTAGCGGGGGGTTTTACAATGAGCAGTTCTTC.

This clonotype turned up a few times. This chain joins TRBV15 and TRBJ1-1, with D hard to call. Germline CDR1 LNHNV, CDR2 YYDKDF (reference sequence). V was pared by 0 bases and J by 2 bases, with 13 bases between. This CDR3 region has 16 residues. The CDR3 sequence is CATSRDFVSVNTEAFF. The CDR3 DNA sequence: TGTGCCACCAGCAGAGATTTCGTTTCAGTAAACACTGAAGCTTTCTTT.

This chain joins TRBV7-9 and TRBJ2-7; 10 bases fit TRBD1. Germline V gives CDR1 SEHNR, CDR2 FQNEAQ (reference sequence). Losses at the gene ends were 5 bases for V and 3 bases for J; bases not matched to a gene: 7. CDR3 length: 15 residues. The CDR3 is CASSRDRGRVYEQYF. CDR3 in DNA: TGTGCCAGCAGCCGCGACAGGGGGCGCGTCTACGAGCAGTACTTC.

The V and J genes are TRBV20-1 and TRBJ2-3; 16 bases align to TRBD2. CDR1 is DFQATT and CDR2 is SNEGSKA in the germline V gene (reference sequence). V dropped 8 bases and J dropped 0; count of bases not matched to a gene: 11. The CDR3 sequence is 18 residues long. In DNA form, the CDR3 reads TGCAGTCCACCCCCGGGACTAGCGGGGGGGCCGAGCACAGATACGCAGTATTTT. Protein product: CSPPPGLAGGPSTDTQYF.

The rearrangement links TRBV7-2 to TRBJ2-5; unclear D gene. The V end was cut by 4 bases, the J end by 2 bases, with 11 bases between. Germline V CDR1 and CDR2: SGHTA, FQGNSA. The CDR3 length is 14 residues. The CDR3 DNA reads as TGTGCCAGCAGCTCGTCGGGTACTCAAGAGACCCAGTACTTC. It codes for CASSSSGTQETQYF.

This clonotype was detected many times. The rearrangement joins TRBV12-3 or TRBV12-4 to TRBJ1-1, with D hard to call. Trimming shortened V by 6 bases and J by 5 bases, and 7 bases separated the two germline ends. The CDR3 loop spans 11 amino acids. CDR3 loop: CASSGETEAFF. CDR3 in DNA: TGTGCCAGCAGCGGGGAAACTGAAGCTTTCTTT.

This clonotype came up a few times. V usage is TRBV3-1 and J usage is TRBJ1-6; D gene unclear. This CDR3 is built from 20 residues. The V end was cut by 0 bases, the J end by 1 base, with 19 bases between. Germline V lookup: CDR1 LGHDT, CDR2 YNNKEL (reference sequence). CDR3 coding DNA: TGTGCCAGCAGCCAAGATAGAACGGCCCGATATGGTTCCTATAATTCACCCCTCCACTTT. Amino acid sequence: CASSQDRTARYGSYNSPLHF.

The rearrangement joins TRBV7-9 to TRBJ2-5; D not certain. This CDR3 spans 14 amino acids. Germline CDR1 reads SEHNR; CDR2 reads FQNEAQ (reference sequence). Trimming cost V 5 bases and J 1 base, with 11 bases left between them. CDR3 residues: CASSPMAGQETQYF. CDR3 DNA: TGTGCCAGCAGCCCAATGGCAGGCCAAGAGACCCAGTACTTC.

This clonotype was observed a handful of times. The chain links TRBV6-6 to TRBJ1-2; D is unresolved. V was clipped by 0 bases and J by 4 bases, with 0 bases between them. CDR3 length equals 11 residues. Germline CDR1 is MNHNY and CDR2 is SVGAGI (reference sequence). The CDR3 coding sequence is TGTGCCAGCAGTTACTCCTATGGCTACACCTTC. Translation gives CASSYSYGYTF.

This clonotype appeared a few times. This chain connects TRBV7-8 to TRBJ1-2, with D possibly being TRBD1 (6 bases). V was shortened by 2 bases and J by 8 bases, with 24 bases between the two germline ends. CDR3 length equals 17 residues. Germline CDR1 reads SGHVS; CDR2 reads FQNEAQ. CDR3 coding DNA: TGTGCCAGCAGCTTACGAATGGGGGGCAGAAGATTGGGGGGCTACACCTTC. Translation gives CASSLRMGGRRLGGYTF.

CDR3 nucleotides: TGTGCCATCGGGCTGGGACAGGGTAACACTGAAGCTTTCTTT. Translated, it gives CAIGLGQGNTEAFF. This chain joins TRBV10-3 and TRBJ1-1; the match to TRBD1 covers 9 bases. Trimming removed 8 bases from V and 2 bases from J; junction bases left unmatched: 6. The V gene's germline CDR1 is ENHRY and CDR2 SYGVKD. The CDR3 sequence is 14 residues long.